This TCR beta chain derives from a study of technical replicates of blood from a handful of donors. This CDR3 is 14 amino acids long. The V gene's germline CDR1 is MNHEY and CDR2 SMNVEV (reference sequence). V was shortened by 2 bases and J by 3 bases, with 7 bases between the two germline ends. Sequenced by immunoSEQ multiplex PCR; TCRdb stores in-frame clones only, minus some. The table includes tens of thousands of clones, roughly 92% detected once. This clone was found once. The chain employs TRBV27 and TRBJ2-2; tentative D call: TRBD2 (5 bases). This sequence was found in a human donor in good health. The specimen was T cells isolated from PBMCs. CDR3 DNA: TGTGCCAGCAGTTTAGGACTGGACACCGGGGAGCTGTTTTTT. As protein: CASSLGLDTGELFF.